These 17 T cell receptor beta chains share one sample of origin, sequenced in a study of beta chain features in type 1 diabetes. The study, taken as a whole, reports: TCRB CDR3 length was moderately but significantly reduced in all four CD4+ subsets of Type 1 diabetes patients.

The antigens for these receptors are not known. The sequenced template was cDNA made from the entire isolated RNA. Sequencing was performed with immunoSEQ multiplex PCR; in TCRdb, only in-frame clones are kept and a portion is missing. The data contain about 340,000 clones, around 9.3% of them seen just once; the ten biggest clones take up around 1%. Specimen: central memory CD4+ T cells from blood. These receptors all come from a man aged 25-40 years with type 1 diabetes.

This clone was seen only a few times. The chain joins TRBV9 to TRBJ1-1; maybe TRBD1 (5 bases). The CDR3 length is 15 residues. Germline assignment: CDR1 SGDLS and CDR2 YYNGEE. Between the trimmed V and J ends, which lost 0 bases and 4 bases, there was a span of 13 bases. CDR3 protein: CASSVVVGPSTEAFF. The CDR3 DNA is TGTGCCAGCAGCGTAGTTGTGGGGCCGAGCACTGAAGCTTTCTTT. The whole variable domain, remainder taken from reference TRBV9 and TRBJ1-1, is DSGVTQTPKHLITATGQRVTLRCSPRSGDLSVYWYQQSLDQGLQFLIQYYNGEERAKGNILERFSAQQFPDLHSELNLSSLELGDSALYFCASSVVVGPSTEAFFGQGTRLTVV.

This clone was seen only a few times. This chain joins TRBV6-6 and TRBJ2-5; 9 bases fit TRBD1. In germline, CDR1 is MNHNY, CDR2 SVGAGI (reference sequence). J was trimmed by 2 bases and V by 6 bases; bases with no gene match: 7. CDR3 size: 15 residues. The CDR3 DNA reads as TGTGCCAGCAGCCAACCGGACAGGGGACAAGAGACCCAGTACTTC. It encodes CASSQPDRGQETQYF.

This clone has only a few counts. V usage is TRBV7-2 and J usage is TRBJ2-1; the match to TRBD2 covers 7 bases. Looked up from germline, CDR1 is SGHTA and CDR2 is FQGNSA. Trimming cost V 5 bases and J 4 bases; bases outside gene matches: 8. The CDR3 runs 15 residues. The chain's CDR3 is CASSTLAESYNEQFF. The CDR3 DNA reads as TGTGCCAGCAGCACGCTAGCGGAGTCGTACAATGAGCAGTTCTTC.

The rearrangement uses TRBV28 and TRBJ2-7; unclear D gene. The ends were cut back, 6 bases at V and 0 bases at J, with 6 bases in the middle. CDR1 is MDHEN, CDR2 SYDVKM, per germline. The CDR3 length is 12 residues. CDR3 DNA sequence: TGTGCCAGCAGGGCAAGCTCCTACGAGCAGTACTTC. It yields the protein CASRASSYEQYF.

This chain links TRBV6-5 with TRBJ2-1, with 8 bases lining up with TRBD2. Per germline, CDR1 MNHEY and CDR2 SVGAGI. The length of the CDR3 is 15 residues. The junction had 12 bases not matched to a gene; V was cut back by 7 bases and J by 7 bases. For the CDR3, the DNA is TGTGCCAGCACCAAAACGGGACTAGGGTCAAATGAGCAGTTCTTC. Encoded protein: CASTKTGLGSNEQFF.

This clone was recorded many times. CDR3 residues: CAWSPRGNIQYF. The CDR3 DNA sequence: TGTGCCTGGAGTCCCAGGGGGAACATTCAGTACTTC. The chain recombines TRBV30 with TRBJ2-4; TRBD1 agrees at 7 bases. Unmatched junction bases numbered 2, after V lost 2 bases and J lost 7 bases. In germline, CDR1 is GTSNPN, CDR2 SVGIG (reference sequence). The CDR3 extends over 12 amino acids.

This clone appeared many times. The V gene is TRBV19, the J gene TRBJ1-3, with unresolved D. The V end lost 3 bases, the J end lost 0 bases, and 6 bases lay between the germline ends. Germline CDR1 LNHDA, CDR2 SQIVND (reference sequence). CDR3 length: 14 residues. The CDR3: CASSIGHSGNTIYF. CDR3 nucleotides: TGTGCCAGTAGTATCGGTCACTCTGGAAACACCATATATTTT.

The gene calls are TRBV7-2 and TRBJ2-5, with D maybe TRBD2 (5 bases). Per germline, CDR1 SGHTA and CDR2 FQGNSA. This CDR3 has 18 amino acids. V lost 2 bases, J lost 5 bases, and 24 bases lay in between. The CDR3 DNA reads as TGTGCCAGCAGCTTATCGGGCGGCGGGCCCCTCCTGTCGGAGACCCAGTACTTC. Encoded protein: CASSLSGGGPLLSETQYF.

The rearrangement links TRBV18 to TRBJ1-3, with D unresolved. The CDR3 runs 14 residues. V lost 2 bases, J lost 2 bases, and 7 bases lay in between. Germline V gene data show CDR1 as KGHSH and CDR2 as LQKENI. This chain's CDR3 is CASSPSATGNTIYF. CDR3 bases: TGTGCCAGCTCACCATCAGCAACTGGAAACACCATATATTTT.

This chain uses TRBV11-2 with TRBJ2-5; D is unresolved. CDR1 is SGHAT and CDR2 is FQNNGV in the germline V gene. V was pared by 3 bases and J by 2 bases, with 13 bases between. The CDR3 runs 15 residues. CDR3 loop: CASSLGNWVQETQYF. CDR3 DNA: TGTGCCAGCAGCTTGGGGAACTGGGTACAAGAGACCCAGTACTTC.

In this sample, this clone turned up a few times. The chain uses TRBV19 and TRBJ1-1; perhaps TRBD1 as D (5 bases). CDR1 and CDR2 (germline): LNHDA, SQIVND (reference sequence). V was cut by 5 bases and J by 4 bases, with 17 bases left in between. CDR3 length: 15 residues. CDR3 residues: CASSPGTPGGTEAFF. CDR3 DNA sequence: TGTGCCAGTAGTCCCGGGACTCCGGGGGGCACTGAAGCTTTCTTT.

The chain combines TRBV6-5 with TRBJ1-1, with D perhaps matching TRBD1 (5 bases). The V gene lost 8 bases and the J gene lost 5 bases, with 18 bases spanning the gap. Germline values: CDR1 MNHEY, CDR2 SVGAGI. The CDR3 is made up of 14 amino acids. In DNA form, the CDR3 reads TGTGCCAGCGGGGCCGTGGTGGGAGGAACTGAAGCTTTCTTT. Amino acids: CASGAVVGGTEAFF.

This clone was seen at least ten times. The V gene is TRBV7-9, the J gene TRBJ2-3; the D is unclear. V lost 1 base to trimming and J lost 6 bases, with 11 bases between them. The CDR3 is made up of 14 amino acids. Germline CDR1 is SEHNR and CDR2 is FQNEAQ (reference sequence). CDR3 nucleotide sequence: TGTGCCAGCAGCTTAGGCACCTCCGGGGATACGCAGTATTTT. Translation: CASSLGTSGDTQYF.

DNA of the CDR3: TGTGCCAGCAGGACTGACGGAGGGTGGCTGTTTTTT. Protein product: CASRTDGGWLFF. The chain combines TRBV6-5 with TRBJ2-2; tentatively, D is TRBD2 (6 bases). Germline CDR1 is MNHEY and CDR2 is SVGAGI. Between the trimmed V and J ends, which lost 6 bases and 13 bases, there was a span of 15 bases. This CDR3 region has 12 residues.

Only a few counts were recorded for this clone. Other DNA sequences in this sample translate to the same CDR3. This rearrangement joins TRBV18 to TRBJ2-5, with 7 positions matching TRBD2. Germline V lookup: CDR1 KGHSH, CDR2 LQKENI. Germline trimming cut 3 bases from V and 5 bases from J; bases unmatched to any gene: 0. This CDR3 is 12 amino acids long. Written as DNA, the CDR3 is TGTGCCAGCTCACCGCGGGGGGAGACCCAGTACTTC. Translated: CASSPRGETQYF.

The chain recombines TRBV7-6 with TRBJ2-2; D uncertain. CDR1 is SGHVS, CDR2 FNYEAQ, per germline. This CDR3 contains 14 residues. V was cut by 0 bases and J by 3 bases, with 5 bases left in between. The CDR3 DNA reads TGTGCCAGCAGCTTAGCGCAGGACACCGGGGAGCTGTTTTTT. It specifies CASSLAQDTGELFF.

The genes are TRBV30 and TRBJ2-1; 10 bases agree with TRBD2. The germline CDR1 and CDR2 sequences are GTSNPN and SVGIG (reference sequence). J was trimmed by 9 bases and V by 3 bases; bases with no gene match: 11. The CDR3 is 15 residues long. The CDR3 reads CAWRSGGGPAFEQFF. The DNA for the CDR3 is TGTGCCTGGAGGAGCGGGGGGGGACCTGCCTTTGAGCAGTTCTTC.